This record covers a single T cell receptor (beta chain). As yet, its antigen is unknown. Investigators separated out CD4+ T cells once approximately 11 days of culture had passed. This sample is drawn from a study of vaccination effects on CD4 cells after COVID-19. Findings and limits, study-wide: Whether induced by infection or by vaccine, clones showed marked clonal contraction late after vaccination.

After removal of 5 bases from V and 8 bases from J, the junction contained 3 bases not matched to a gene. The CDR3 has 12 residues. Germline V gene lookup returns CDR1 SNHLY and CDR2 FYNNEI. Measured with immunoSEQ multiplex PCR; TCRdb has only the in-frame clones, and not every one. This table has about 38,000 clones, over 80% appearing once. The sequence came from a human donor who received a COVID-19 vaccine. The rearrangement joins TRBV2 to TRBJ1-2, with 9 bases that match TRBD1. The sample consisted of CD4+ T cells from PBMCs cultured without peptide, taken before COVID-19 vaccination. CDR3 residues: CASSRTGDGYTF. In nucleotides, the CDR3 is TGTGCCAGCAGTAGGACAGGGGACGGCTACACCTTC.